Presented here are 31 T cell receptor beta chains from one specimen sequenced in a study of spatial heterogeneity in lung cancer. Study-level findings and limits: In tumors, expanded intratumoral alpha and beta TCR counts tracked mutation counts.

The antigens of these receptors remain unknown. TCRdb analysed the 5' RACE reads with MiXCR anew, one entry per CDR3 protein. The data contain 20,000 to 30,000 distinct CDR3 sequences, approximately 8.8% of them singletons. Time point reported: sample taken at primary tumor resection. This specimen was lung tumor tissue, taken at surgery. The receptors stem from a male donor with early-stage non-small cell lung cancer.

This clonotype is medium-sized in the sample. This rearrangement joins TRBV11-2 to TRBJ2-2; no reliable D call. Germline CDR1 SGHAT, CDR2 FQNNGV. CDR3 length: 15 amino acids. Trimming left V 5 bases short and J 0 bases short, with 10 bases between. The CDR3 loop is CASSPSLSNTGELFF. The CDR3 DNA follows: TGTGCCAGCAGCCCATCACTTTCGAACACCGGGGAGCTGTTTTTT.

The chain carries TRBV7-2 and TRBJ2-1; 7 bases line up with TRBD1. Germline CDR1 is SGHTA and CDR2 is FQGNSA. V lost 5 bases to trimming and J lost 15 bases; unmatched junction nucleotides: 10. The CDR3 has 12 residues. The DNA for the CDR3 is TGTGCCAGCAGCCTTGAGAACAGGGACAGGTTCTTC. Translated, it gives CASSLENRDRFF.

This clonotype was detected many times. V gene TRBV5-1 combines with J gene TRBJ2-7; 9 nucleotides align to TRBD1. In germline, CDR1 is SGHRS, CDR2 YFSETQ. The CDR3 runs 15 residues. V lost 0 bases, J lost 2 bases, and 3 bases stayed unmatched. The CDR3 DNA is TGCGCCAGCAGCTTGGCGGGACAGGGACCCTACGAGCAGTACTTC. Encoded protein: CASSLAGQGPYEQYF.

This clonotype has ten or more counts. The V call is TRBV4-1, the J call TRBJ2-7; D may be TRBD1 (6 bases). Deletions cut 0 bases from V and 6 bases from J, with 18 bases between. The CDR3 has 16 amino acids. The germline CDR1 and CDR2 sequences are MGHRA and YSYEKL. The CDR3 loop reads CASSQEGAPHFGEQYF. In DNA, the CDR3 is TGCGCCAGCAGCCAAGAGGGGGCTCCCCACTTTGGCGAGCAGTACTTC.

This clonotype was seen more than once but under ten times. The V and J genes are TRBV20-1 and TRBJ2-7; the D gene is possibly TRBD2 (5 bases). This CDR3 has 15 amino acids. Germline values: CDR1 DFQATT, CDR2 SNEGSKA (reference sequence). V lost 6 bases and J 2 bases, leaving 20 bases between the germline ends. In DNA form, the CDR3 reads TGCAGTGCCCCCCGGGCGGGCTCAAGTACCTACGAGCAGTACTTC. Translated, it gives CSAPRAGSSTYEQYF.

This clonotype was observed many times. The chain carries TRBV5-1 and TRBJ1-1, with 7 positions matching TRBD1. J gave up 4 bases and V 1 base, and 10 bases lay outside the gene matches. The CDR3 extends over 16 amino acids. CDR1 SGHRS and CDR2 YFSETQ come from the germline V gene. Written as DNA, the CDR3 is TGCGCCAGCAGCTTGAGAATAGAGGGGGCCAGCACTGAAGCTTTCTTT. Amino acid sequence: CASSLRIEGASTEAFF.

This clonotype showed up many times. V is TRBV7-6 and J is TRBJ2-7; D is ambiguous. V was shortened by 5 bases and J by 0 bases, with 2 bases between the two germline ends. The CDR3 is made up of 11 amino acids. Germline V gene data show CDR1 as SGHVS and CDR2 as FNYEAQ. CDR3 amino acids: CASSNSYEQYF. The CDR3 region has the DNA TGTGCCAGCAGCAACTCCTACGAGCAGTACTTC. Filled out from reference TRBV7-6 and TRBJ2-7, the complete variable domain reads GAGVSQSPRYKVTKRGQDVALRCDPISGHVSLYWYRQALGQGPEFLTYFNYEAQQDKSGLPNDRFSAERPEGSISTLTIQRTEQRDSAMYRCASSNSYEQYFGPGTRLTVT.

This clonotype has just a few counts. One end of the junction fails to match germline, which may point to a read error. The chain couples TRBV5-1 to TRBJ2-7; no clear D gene. Germline assignment: CDR1 SGHRS and CDR2 YFSETQ. The CDR3 runs 13 residues. CDR3 bases: TGCGCCAGCAGCGTGGTTCAAAGGGCTCCCCTCTTCTTC. Encoded protein: CASSVVQRAPLFF.

This clonotype came up a few times. J is TRBJ2-3 and V is TRBV5-1, with D unclear. Looked up from germline, CDR1 is SGHRS and CDR2 is YFSETQ. Trimming cost V 3 bases and J 5 bases, with 16 bases left between them. The CDR3 spans 15 residues. The CDR3 DNA reads TGCGCCAGCAGCTCCCCGGAAGGTGCCGGAGATACGCAGTATTTT. Protein product: CASSSPEGAGDTQYF.

There are many counts of this clonotype. V usage is TRBV27 and J usage is TRBJ2-7; D is undetermined. This CDR3 has 13 amino acids. V dropped 4 bases and J dropped 2 bases, with 9 bases sitting between them. The germline gives CDR1 MNHEY, CDR2 SMNVEV (reference sequence). CDR3 protein: CASSSGRTYEQYF. The CDR3 bases are TGTGCCAGCAGTTCCGGCCGAACCTACGAGCAGTACTTC.

This clonotype was counted many times. The chain employs TRBV6-5 and TRBJ1-5; D unclear. Trimming removed 2 bases from V and 0 bases from J, with 11 bases in between. Looked up from germline, CDR1 is MNHEY and CDR2 is SVGAGI. The CDR3 loop spans 16 amino acids. In DNA form, the CDR3 reads TGTGCCAGCAGTTACGGGCCCCGGGATAGCAATCAGCCCCAGCATTTT. It codes for CASSYGPRDSNQPQHF.

This clonotype was picked up many times. This chain uses TRBV4-2 with TRBJ2-5; TRBD2 agrees at 7 bases. The germline V gene has CDR1 LGHNA and CDR2 YNFKEQ. The CDR3 spans 15 residues. The ends lost 4 bases at V and 3 bases at J; junction bases unmatched: 8. The CDR3 DNA reads TGTGCCAGCAGCCCCTATTTAAGCGGGGAAGAGACCCAGTACTTC. Protein: CASSPYLSGEETQYF.

This clonotype occurred many times. The CDR3 here is CSVEVAQGAFYGYTF. In DNA, the CDR3 is TGCAGCGTTGAAGTGGCACAGGGGGCTTTTTATGGCTACACCTTC. The chain carries TRBV29-1 and TRBJ1-2, with 9 bases matching TRBD1. CDR3 length: 15 amino acids. Trimming took 1 base from V and 5 from J; bases not matched to a gene: 8. Germline CDR1 and CDR2: SQVTM and ANQGSEA.

This clonotype was seen repeatedly, ten times or more. The chain couples TRBV28 to TRBJ2-3; 8 bases agree with TRBD1. CDR3 size: 16 residues. With 2 bases clipped from V and 4 bases from J, the junction kept 8 bases outside the gene matches. Germline CDR1 MDHEN, CDR2 SYDVKM. The CDR3 DNA follows: TGTGCCAGCAGTTTACCTCGGACAGGGAAGTCAGATACGCAGTATTTT. Translated: CASSLPRTGKSDTQYF.

This clonotype was detected ten times or more. The chain uses TRBV20-1 and TRBJ2-7; a weak D match, TRBD1 (5 bases). This CDR3 is built from 10 residues. Germline V gene lookup returns CDR1 DFQATT and CDR2 SNEGSKA (reference sequence). V lost 5 bases, J lost 9 bases, and 11 bases lay in between. The CDR3 coding sequence is TGCAGTGCTCTCCAGGGTGCGCAGTACTTC. Translation gives CSALQGAQYF.

This clonotype was recorded many times. The V gene is TRBV7-9, the J gene TRBJ2-6, with TRBD1 matching 7 bases. The length of the CDR3 is 14 residues. Germline V gene data show CDR1 as SEHNR and CDR2 as FQNEAQ (reference sequence). Trimming cost V 1 base and J 7 bases; bases outside gene matches: 1. The CDR3 sequence: CASSLGTGANVLTF. The DNA for the CDR3 is TGTGCCAGCAGCTTAGGGACAGGAGCCAACGTCCTGACTTTC.

A remark on this clonotype: A much more abundant neighbour one base away suggests this may be a read error. The chain recombines TRBV5-4 with TRBJ1-1, with 8 bases that match TRBD1. V lost 3 bases to trimming and J lost 7 bases; unmatched junction nucleotides: 14. The CDR3 length is 16 residues. Germline assignment: CDR1 SGHNT and CDR2 YYREEE (reference sequence). The chain's CDR3 is CASSSRTGLFYIEAFF. The CDR3 DNA sequence: TGTGCCAGCAGCTCCAGGACAGGGCTCTTCTACATTGAAGCTTTCTTT. Together with reference TRBV5-4 and TRBJ1-1, the CDR3 gives the full variable domain: ETGVTQSPTHLIKTRGQQVTLRCSSQSGHNTVSWYQQALGQGPQFIFQYYREEENGRGNFPPRFSGLQFPNYSSELNVNALELDDSALYLCASSSRTGLFYIEAFFGQGTRLTVV.

This clonotype was seen many times. V and J are TRBV19 and TRBJ2-7, with 8 nucleotides matching TRBD1. The V segment lost 5 bases and the J segment 2 bases; nucleotides outside the gene matches: 8. This CDR3 has 15 amino acids. Germline-derived CDR1 and CDR2 are LNHDA and SQIVND (reference sequence). CDR3 nucleotide sequence: TGTGCCAGTAGTCCCTCAGGGGGCGATCCCTACGAGCAGTACTTC. This sequence encodes CASSPSGGDPYEQYF.

The chain employs TRBV6-1 and TRBJ2-1, with D possibly TRBD1 on 5 matching bases. Germline V gives CDR1 MNHNS, CDR2 SASEGT. Trimming shortened V by 8 bases and J by 12 bases, and 17 bases separated the two germline ends. This CDR3 is built from 12 residues. The CDR3 DNA follows: TGTGCCAGCCGGACAAGTATATGGACGCAGTTCTTC. This encodes CASRTSIWTQFF.

This clonotype was seen at least ten times. The chain combines TRBV28 with TRBJ2-4; possibly TRBD1 for D (6 bases). The CDR3 is 13 amino acids. V was trimmed by 3 bases and J by 4 bases, leaving 7 bases between them. Germline CDR1 MDHEN, CDR2 SYDVKM. The DNA of the CDR3 is TGTGCCAGCAGTTTGGACAGTAAAAACATTCAGTACTTC. The encoded protein is CASSLDSKNIQYF.

The chain uses TRBV3-1 and TRBJ2-7; possible D gene TRBD2, 6 bases. The CDR3 length is 15 residues. V was shortened by 2 bases and J by 0 bases, with 11 bases between the two germline ends. CDR1 is LGHDT and CDR2 is YNNKEL in the germline V gene (reference sequence). The chain's CDR3 is CASSQFAGPSYEQYF. In DNA form, the CDR3 reads TGTGCCAGCAGCCAATTTGCGGGGCCCTCCTACGAGCAGTACTTC.

This clonotype was detected ten times or more. This chain connects TRBV7-2 to TRBJ2-1; no clear D gene. Germline-derived CDR1 and CDR2 are SGHTA and FQGNSA. V lost 5 bases to trimming and J lost 4 bases, with 12 bases between them. The CDR3 runs 14 residues. CDR3 in DNA: TGTGCCAGCAGCCCTCGTATTGGGTACAATGAGCAGTTCTTC. Translation gives CASSPRIGYNEQFF.

This clonotype has a count of ten or more. The chain joins TRBV13 to TRBJ1-6; D unclear. Germline-derived CDR1 and CDR2 are PRHDT and FYEKMQ (reference sequence). Deletions cut 0 bases from V and 7 bases from J, with 7 bases between. The CDR3 runs 14 residues. The CDR3 loop reads CASSLGRQNSPLHF. The CDR3, as DNA: TGTGCCAGCAGCTTAGGCAGGCAAAATTCACCCCTCCACTTT.

The chain has TRBV7-2 and TRBJ2-5; D not resolved. CDR3 length: 15 amino acids. The germline V gene encodes CDR1 SGHTA and CDR2 FQGNSA. Trimming left V 2 bases short and J 5 bases short, with 15 bases between. The CDR3 bases are TGTGCCAGCAGCTTATGGAATGGCCCCGGTGAGACCCAGTACTTC. This translates into CASSLWNGPGETQYF.

This clonotype showed up many times. V and J are TRBV7-2 and TRBJ2-3; D possibly corresponds to TRBD2 (7 bases). This CDR3 spans 15 amino acids. Per germline, CDR1 SGHTA and CDR2 FQGNSA. Deletions cut 5 bases from V and 4 bases from J, with 16 bases between. This CDR3 is CASSRRTGGPDTQYF. The DNA for the CDR3 is TGTGCCAGCAGCCGCAGGACGGGGGGCCCAGATACGCAGTATTTT.

This clonotype was observed a few times. The chain links TRBV7-6 to TRBJ2-2; tentatively, D is TRBD1 or TRBD2 (5 bases each). Trimming stripped 6 bases from V and 1 base from J, with 12 bases between. The CDR3 contains 15 residues. Germline V CDR1 and CDR2: SGHVS, FNYEAQ. CDR3: CASSRDGMNTGELFF. In DNA form, the CDR3 reads TGTGCCAGCAGTCGGGACGGAATGAACACCGGGGAGCTGTTTTTT.

This clonotype was detected many times. This rearrangement joins TRBV12-3 or TRBV12-4 to TRBJ2-5; 8 bases map to TRBD1. CDR3 length equals 15 residues. V shed 5 bases, J shed 5 bases, and the junction held 10 bases outside the gene matches. The CDR3 DNA reads as TGTGCCAGCAGTCTTGGACAGGGAGGTCCTGAGACCCAGTACTTC. The encoded protein is CASSLGQGGPETQYF.

This clonotype has at least ten counts. V gene TRBV20-1 combines with J gene TRBJ2-7, with 8 bases identical to TRBD2. V shed 4 bases, J shed 0 bases, and the junction held 8 bases outside the gene matches. This CDR3 spans 15 amino acids. The V gene's germline CDR1 is DFQATT and CDR2 SNEGSKA (reference sequence). The CDR3 DNA reads TGCAGTGCTACGGTCCAGCGGGGGACCTCCTACGAGCAGTACTTC. Its protein product is CSATVQRGTSYEQYF.

This clonotype has only one observation. Given a much more abundant clone one base away, this may be a read error. The chain couples TRBV29-1 to TRBJ2-7; 7 nucleotides match TRBD2. The CDR3 covers 11 residues. Germline CDR1 SQVTM, CDR2 ANQGSEA. CDR3 sequence reads: CSVRGEYVQYF. The CDR3 DNA reads TGCAGCGTCCGGGGGGAATACGTGCAGTACTTC.

CDR3: CASSFGQTNYGYTF. The DNA of the CDR3 is TGTGCCAGCAGCTTCGGTCAGACTAACTATGGCTACACCTTC. This chain uses TRBV7-9 with TRBJ1-2; D unclear. The CDR3 totals 14 residues. V was pared by 3 bases and J by 0 bases, with 8 bases between. The V gene's germline CDR1 is SEHNR and CDR2 FQNEAQ (reference sequence).

This clonotype was observed at least ten times. The chain employs TRBV6-2 or TRBV6-3 and TRBJ2-3; 7 bases align to TRBD1. This CDR3 is built from 15 residues. From germline, CDR1 is MNHEY and CDR2 SVGEGT. Trimming removed 7 bases from V and 0 bases from J; junction bases left unmatched: 7. CDR3 nucleotide sequence: TGTGCCAGCATCCAGGGGGACAGTAGCACAGATACGCAGTATTTT. Translated, it gives CASIQGDSSTDTQYF.